This T cell receptor beta chain originates from a study of cytomegalovirus exposure and HLA in healthy donors. General study points: Altogether, 150 to 200 TCR beta chains were recorded as cytomegalovirus-associated. Diagnosis of cytomegalovirus status made by the classifier reportedly showed high specificity and sensitivity.

A word on this clone: What it recognizes is unknown.

Trimming left V 0 bases short and J 5 bases short, with 11 bases between. CDR1 and CDR2 from the germline V gene are SGDLS and YYNGEE. The CDR3 loop spans 15 amino acids. Primers: 60 Vbeta forward and 13 Jbeta reverse. Clones were sequenced by immunoSEQ multiplex PCR, and TCRdb holds only the in-frame ones, with some missing. The sample holds about 150,000 clones, about 80% seen once. Sequencing input: PBMCs. The chain uses TRBV9 and TRBJ2-2; D is ambiguous. The source of this sequence is a man aged 25-45 years in good health and CMV-seropositive. CDR3: CASSVVWAGTGELFF. The CDR3 bases are TGTGCCAGCAGCGTAGTCTGGGCCGGTACCGGGGAGCTGTTTTTT.